This section outlines one T cell receptor beta chain sequence together with its context. Its antigen is as yet unknown. Only in-frame clones appear in the TCRdb table, and some are missing; sequencing was by immunoSEQ multiplex PCR. The sample was found to contain more than 20,000 clones, and every one recurs. This entry is derived from a study of T cell clonality in common variable immunodeficiency. Regarding the study as a whole: CVID subjects showed higher TCRbeta clonality than healthy controls. Fewer deletions and N-nucleotide insertions were reportedly seen in common variable immunodeficiency TCR beta sequences.

This clonotype was sampled from a human donor with common variable immunodeficiency. Sequencing used peripheral blood mononuclear cells.

Partial CDR3 DNA: TGTGCCAGTAGTAAAATCCTCAGGGCCCTAAGGGATTCACCC. It encodes CASSKILRALRDSP. From start to end, the CDR3 is CASSKILRALRDSPLHF. This chain joins TRBV19 and TRBJ1-6; a weak D match, TRBD1 (5 bases). From the germline J gene comes the end of the CDR3, since the read stops 3 residues before it. V lost 4 bases and J lost 8, with 21 bases in between. The CDR3 is made up of 17 amino acids. In germline, CDR1 is LNHDA, CDR2 SQIVND (reference sequence).